The clone carrying this T cell receptor beta chain came up once. Its specificity is not known. V was cut by 5 bases and J by 2 bases, with 8 bases left in between. The CDR3 sequence is 13 residues long. This entry comes from a study of T cell responses to AZD1222 COVID-19 vaccine. Findings and limits, study-wide: Recipients of two AZD1222 doses showed rising Spike-specific TCR breadth and depth. Dominant CD4 TCR responses targeted spike regions 160-218 and 743-854. The study identified only 6 or 7 AZD1222 recipients as seropositive at baseline.

The table came from immunoSEQ multiplex PCR; TCRdb's copy has only in-frame clones and leaves some out. The data contain tens of thousands of clones, about 78% of them singletons. The sample here was peripheral blood, taken 28 days after the second AZD1222 dose. This clonotype originated in an adult who received the AZD1222 COVID-19 vaccine. The V call is TRBV12-3 or TRBV12-4, the J call TRBJ2-3; D gene uncertain. The CDR3 loop reads CASSQSHTDTQYF. As DNA, the CDR3 is TGTGCCAGCAGTCAGTCCCACACAGATACGCAGTATTTT.